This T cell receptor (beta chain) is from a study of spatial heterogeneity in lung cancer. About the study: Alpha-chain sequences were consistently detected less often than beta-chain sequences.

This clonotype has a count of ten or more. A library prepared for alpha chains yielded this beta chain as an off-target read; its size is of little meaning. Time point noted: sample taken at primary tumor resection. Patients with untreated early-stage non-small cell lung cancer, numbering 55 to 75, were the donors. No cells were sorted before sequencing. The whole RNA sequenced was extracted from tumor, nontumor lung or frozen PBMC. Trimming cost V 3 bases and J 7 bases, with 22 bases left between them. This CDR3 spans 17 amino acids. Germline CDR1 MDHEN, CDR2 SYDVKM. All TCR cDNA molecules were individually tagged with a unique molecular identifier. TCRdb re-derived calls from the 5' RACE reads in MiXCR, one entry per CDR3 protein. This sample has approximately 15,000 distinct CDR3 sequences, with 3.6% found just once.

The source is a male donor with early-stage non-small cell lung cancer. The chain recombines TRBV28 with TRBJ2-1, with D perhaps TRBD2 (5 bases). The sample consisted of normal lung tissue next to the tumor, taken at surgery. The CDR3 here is CASSFGVGVTRQNEQFF. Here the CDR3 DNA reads TGTGCCAGCAGTTTTGGTGTGGGAGTCACCCGACAAAATGAGCAGTTCTTC.